This TCR beta chain was observed in a study of CD8 T cells in ankylosing spondylitis. Study-wide points: Disease-linked clones, CD8+, were relatively rare in peripheral blood. Ankylosing spondylitis blood appeared to be characterized by a TCR beta motif of several highly homologous variants. It was reported that disease-linked clones were significantly enriched in matched ankylosing spondylitis synovial fluid.

The TCR beta libraries were generated through quantitative 5'-RACE incorporating molecular barcodes. MiXCR was run by TCRdb on the 5' RACE reads, yielding one entry per CDR3 protein. The data show about 39,000 distinct CDR3 sequences, around 3% seen once. Many counts were recorded for this clonotype. Its specificity is not known. The germline V gene encodes CDR1 SGDLS and CDR2 YYNGEE. CDR3 length: 15 amino acids. After removal of 4 bases from V and 5 bases from J, the junction contained 7 bases not matched to a gene. The sequence was collected from a male donor with ankylosing spondylitis or in good health (not recorded which). V and J are TRBV9 and TRBJ2-5, with TRBD1 matching 11 bases. Sample: blood, either unsorted or a sorted T cell fraction (not recorded which). This CDR3 is CASSFRTGGKETQYF. The CDR3 region has the DNA TGTGCCAGCAGCTTTCGGACAGGGGGCAAGGAGACCCAGTACTTC.